A selection of T cell receptor beta chains follows, all from one sample in a study of long-term antiretroviral therapy in people with HIV. Data came from immunoSEQ multiplex PCR; TCRdb stores just in-frame clones and leaves some out. The sample includes 40,000 to 45,000 clones, nearly 95% seen only once; the top ten take 2.5% to 3.5%. The input for sequencing was unsorted PBMCs, taken 3.7 years after starting antiretroviral therapy. The receptors stem from a woman between 50 and 59 years old with HIV. CDR3s include the opening cysteine and the closing phenylalanine or tryptophan. The order of the fields is V gene, J gene, D gene, clone size, CDR3 protein, CDR3 DNA. D genes are given only for firm matches. Size is stated for part of the rows, as once, few or many counts, or as a class when the clone is expanded.

v_call: TRBV11-2
j_call: TRBJ2-3
d_call: NA
clone_size: NA
cdr3_aa: CASSLAPGASGTDTQYF
cdr3_nt: TGTGCCAGCAGCTTAGCCCCTGGAGCTAGCGGCACAGATACGCAGTATTTT

v_call: TRBV5-1
j_call: TRBJ2-3
d_call: NA
clone_size: NA
cdr3_aa: CASSLAMTDTQYF
cdr3_nt: TGCGCCAGCAGCTTGGCCATGACAGATACGCAGTATTTT

v_call: TRBV11-1
j_call: TRBJ1-4
d_call: NA
clone_size: NA
cdr3_aa: CASSFQDEKLFF
cdr3_nt: TGTGCCAGCAGCTTCCAGGATGAAAAACTGTTTTTT

v_call: TRBV6-6
j_call: TRBJ2-1
d_call: TRBD1
clone_size: NA
cdr3_aa: CASRSPGQGFYEQFF
cdr3_nt: TGTGCCAGCAGGTCCCCGGGACAGGGGTTCTATGAGCAGTTCTTC

v_call: TRBV19
j_call: TRBJ2-1
d_call: TRBD1
clone_size: NA
cdr3_aa: CASSVDRERFSNEQFF
cdr3_nt: TGTGCCAGTAGTGTCGACAGGGAGCGGTTCAGTAATGAGCAGTTCTTC

v_call: TRBV4-1
j_call: TRBJ2-7
d_call: TRBD1
clone_size: NA
cdr3_aa: CASSQEGGRSQFAYEQYF
cdr3_nt: TGCGCCAGCAGCCAAGAAGGGGGCCGCAGCCAATTCGCCTACGAGCAGTACTTC

v_call: TRBV5-1
j_call: TRBJ1-1
d_call: NA
clone_size: NA
cdr3_aa: CASSLDMWGAGTEAFF
cdr3_nt: TGCGCCAGCAGCCTGGACATGTGGGGGGCGGGCACTGAAGCTTTCTTT

v_call: TRBV7-9
j_call: TRBJ1-2
d_call: TRBD1
clone_size: NA
cdr3_aa: CASSLRQGDGYTF
cdr3_nt: TGTGCCAGCAGCTTAAGACAGGGGGATGGCTACACCTTC

v_call: TRBV5-1
j_call: TRBJ1-5
d_call: NA
clone_size: NA
cdr3_aa: CASSLGPSNQPQHF
cdr3_nt: TGCGCCAGCAGCTTGGGGCCCAGCAATCAGCCCCAGCATTTT

v_call: TRBV10-2
j_call: TRBJ2-5
d_call: TRBD2
clone_size: NA
cdr3_aa: CASSAAGLAGEETQYF
cdr3_nt: TGCGCCAGCAGTGCCGCGGGACTAGCGGGGGAAGAGACCCAGTACTTC

v_call: TRBV2
j_call: TRBJ1-4
d_call: NA
clone_size: NA
cdr3_aa: CASGSIVNEKLFF
cdr3_nt: TGTGCCAGCGGCAGCATAGTCAATGAAAAACTGTTTTTT

v_call: TRBV7-9
j_call: TRBJ1-5
d_call: TRBD1
clone_size: NA
cdr3_aa: CASSPGPGQVQPQHF
cdr3_nt: TGTGCCAGCAGCCCCGGACCCGGACAGGTTCAGCCCCAGCATTTT

v_call: TRBV6-1
j_call: TRBJ2-3
d_call: NA
clone_size: NA
cdr3_aa: CASTFGARTDTQYF
cdr3_nt: TGTGCCAGCACCTTCGGAGCCCGGACAGATACGCAGTATTTT

v_call: TRBV4-1
j_call: TRBJ1-6
d_call: NA
clone_size: NA
cdr3_aa: CASSQDRVSSYNSPLHF
cdr3_nt: TGCGCCAGCAGCCAAGATCGCGTCAGCTCCTATAATTCACCCCTCCACTTT

v_call: TRBV27
j_call: TRBJ1-2
d_call: TRBD1
clone_size: NA
cdr3_aa: CASRNSGGLYGYTF
cdr3_nt: TGTGCCAGCAGAAACTCAGGGGGGCTTTATGGCTACACCTTC

v_call: TRBV7-9
j_call: TRBJ1-1
d_call: TRBD1
clone_size: NA
cdr3_aa: CASSLAQGARVNTEAFF
cdr3_nt: TGTGCCAGCAGCCTGGCGCAGGGGGCAAGGGTGAACACTGAAGCTTTCTTT

v_call: TRBV28
j_call: TRBJ1-2
d_call: NA
clone_size: NA
cdr3_aa: CASGAFRGYGYTF
cdr3_nt: TGTGCCAGCGGGGCTTTTAGGGGTTATGGCTACACCTTC

v_call: TRBV14
j_call: TRBJ1-4
d_call: TRBD1
clone_size: NA
cdr3_aa: CASSQTTGGSEKLFF
cdr3_nt: TGTGCCAGCAGCCAAACGACAGGGGGGAGTGAAAAACTGTTTTTT

v_call: TRBV11-2
j_call: TRBJ1-6
d_call: NA
clone_size: NA
cdr3_aa: CASGDGSSYNSPLHF
cdr3_nt: TGTGCCAGCGGCGACGGGAGCTCCTATAATTCACCCCTCCACTTT

v_call: TRBV14
j_call: TRBJ2-1
d_call: TRBD2
clone_size: NA
cdr3_aa: CASSQVRGRVAYNEQFF
cdr3_nt: TGTGCCAGCAGCCAAGTCCGGGGGAGGGTAGCCTACAATGAGCAGTTCTTC

v_call: TRBV7-6
j_call: TRBJ1-4
d_call: TRBD1
clone_size: NA
cdr3_aa: CASSLDRGWTNEKLFF
cdr3_nt: TGTGCCAGCAGCTTAGACAGGGGATGGACTAATGAAAAACTGTTTTTT

v_call: TRBV6-1
j_call: TRBJ2-3
d_call: TRBD2
clone_size: NA
cdr3_aa: CASRFPSGGDTQYF
cdr3_nt: TGTGCCAGCAGATTTCCTAGCGGAGGAGATACGCAGTATTTT

v_call: TRBV19
j_call: TRBJ2-5
d_call: TRBD2
clone_size: NA
cdr3_aa: CASSILAGGQETQYF
cdr3_nt: TGTGCCAGTAGTATCCTAGCGGGGGGGCAAGAGACCCAGTACTTC

v_call: TRBV13
j_call: TRBJ1-5
d_call: NA
clone_size: NA
cdr3_aa: CASSLGERHQPQHF
cdr3_nt: TGTGCCAGCAGCTTAGGTGAGAGACATCAGCCCCAGCATTTT

v_call: TRBV14
j_call: TRBJ1-2
d_call: NA
clone_size: NA
cdr3_aa: CASSQEFPASEGYTF
cdr3_nt: TGTGCCAGCAGCCAAGAATTCCCAGCCTCAGAAGGCTACACCTTC

v_call: TRBV7-9
j_call: TRBJ1-5
d_call: TRBD1
clone_size: NA
cdr3_aa: CASSSTQGGNQPQHF
cdr3_nt: TGTGCCAGCAGCAGCACTCAGGGGGGCAATCAGCCCCAGCATTTT

v_call: TRBV4-3
j_call: TRBJ1-4
d_call: TRBD1
clone_size: NA
cdr3_aa: CASRGQGVSNEKLFF
cdr3_nt: TGCGCCAGCAGGGGACAGGGGGTTAGTAATGAAAAACTGTTTTTT

v_call: TRBV19
j_call: TRBJ2-2
d_call: TRBD1
clone_size: NA
cdr3_aa: CASSRGQGDTGELFF
cdr3_nt: TGTGCCAGTAGTAGGGGACAGGGCGACACCGGGGAGCTGTTTTTT

v_call: TRBV5-1
j_call: TRBJ2-2
d_call: NA
clone_size: NA
cdr3_aa: CASSLSQSLGSGELFF
cdr3_nt: TGCGCCAGCAGCTTATCCCAATCTTTGGGCTCCGGGGAGCTGTTTTTT

v_call: TRBV10-2
j_call: TRBJ1-6
d_call: NA
clone_size: once
cdr3_aa: CASSESRGLSPLHF
cdr3_nt: TGCGCCAGCAGTGAGTCGCGGGGACTCTCACCCCTCCACTTT

v_call: TRBV10-1
j_call: TRBJ1-4
d_call: TRBD1
clone_size: once
cdr3_aa: CASSKGQATNEKLFF
cdr3_nt: TGCGCCAGCAGCAAAGGACAGGCAACTAATGAAAAACTGTTTTTT

v_call: TRBV10-3
j_call: TRBJ2-4
d_call: NA
clone_size: NA
cdr3_aa: CAISEAPQATAKNIQYF
cdr3_nt: TGTGCCATCAGTGAAGCCCCGCAGGCCACAGCCAAAAACATTCAGTACTTC

v_call: TRBV5-1
j_call: TRBJ1-2
d_call: TRBD1
clone_size: NA
cdr3_aa: CASSSGQNYGYTF
cdr3_nt: TGCGCCAGCAGCTCGGGACAGAACTATGGCTACACCTTC

v_call: TRBV9
j_call: TRBJ1-6
d_call: NA
clone_size: NA
cdr3_aa: CASGGERSLHF
cdr3_nt: TGTGCCAGCGGGGGGGAAAGGTCCCTCCACTTT

v_call: TRBV4-1
j_call: TRBJ1-5
d_call: NA
clone_size: once
cdr3_aa: CASSQDLVQGRQPQHF
cdr3_nt: TGCGCCAGCAGCCAAGATCTGGTGCAGGGACGTCAGCCCCAGCATTTT

v_call: TRBV27
j_call: TRBJ1-2
d_call: NA
clone_size: NA
cdr3_aa: CASSLSRTANYGYTF
cdr3_nt: TGTGCCAGCAGTTTATCCCGGACAGCTAACTATGGCTACACCTTC

v_call: TRBV7-8
j_call: TRBJ2-1
d_call: NA
clone_size: few
cdr3_aa: CASTPGNRDEQFF
cdr3_nt: TGTGCCAGCACTCCAGGGAATAGAGATGAGCAGTTCTTC

v_call: TRBV14
j_call: TRBJ1-1
d_call: NA
clone_size: NA
cdr3_aa: CASSRLPGVNTEAFF
cdr3_nt: TGTGCCAGCAGCCGGCTTCCAGGGGTGAACACTGAAGCTTTCTTT

v_call: TRBV11-2
j_call: TRBJ2-5
d_call: TRBD1
clone_size: NA
cdr3_aa: CASSFTGGETQYF
cdr3_nt: TGTGCCAGCAGCTTCACAGGGGGAGAGACCCAGTACTTC

v_call: TRBV19
j_call: TRBJ2-3
d_call: TRBD1
clone_size: NA
cdr3_aa: CASRPHRGRPTDTQYF
cdr3_nt: TGTGCCAGTAGACCTCACAGGGGGCGTCCCACAGATACGCAGTATTTT

v_call: TRBV10-3
j_call: TRBJ2-2
d_call: NA
clone_size: NA
cdr3_aa: CAITGGAGTGELFF
cdr3_nt: TGTGCCATCACTGGGGGCGCCGGCACCGGGGAGCTGTTTTTT

v_call: TRBV7-9
j_call: TRBJ2-7
d_call: TRBD1
clone_size: NA
cdr3_aa: CASSKPGQGIYEQYF
cdr3_nt: TGTGCCAGCAGCAAACCGGGACAGGGCATCTACGAGCAGTACTTC